These 21 T cell receptor beta chains came from one sample sequenced in a study of Ad26.COV2.S vaccination and SARS-CoV-2 variants. Treatment indicated: 15 to 20 received Ad26.COV2.S at low or high dose, single or two shots; about 5 received placebo; per-sample allocation not given. The investigators took samples on day 63 after the first vaccine or placebo injection. Method: immunoSEQ multiplex PCR; TCRdb's copy keeps in-frame clones and lacks some. The sample yields roughly 350,000 clones, 86% seen once. Sequencing used peripheral blood, obtained in a trial of Ad26.COV2.S vaccine versus placebo. The receptors come from a person between 18 and 60 years old who received the Ad26.COV2.S COVID-19 vaccine or a placebo.

The chain has TRBV27 and TRBJ2-1; D unresolved. Germline loops: CDR1 MNHEY, CDR2 SMNVEV (reference sequence). This CDR3 is built from 14 residues. V lost 3 bases and J lost 6, with 12 bases in between. CDR3 region: CASSFSSQRNEQFF. CDR3 coding DNA: TGTGCCAGCAGTTTTTCGAGTCAGCGCAATGAGCAGTTCTTC.

V usage is TRBV4-1 and J usage is TRBJ2-3, with 10 nucleotides matching TRBD2. The length of the CDR3 is 16 residues. Germline V gives CDR1 MGHRA, CDR2 YSYEKL. After removal of 4 bases from V and 6 bases from J, the junction contained 10 bases not matched to a gene. In DNA form, the CDR3 reads TGCGCCAGCAGCCGACATCAAGATAGCGGGGGGGATACGCAGTATTTT. This gives the protein CASSRHQDSGGDTQYF.

The rearrangement uses TRBV13 and TRBJ2-7; 9 bases line up with TRBD1. This CDR3 is 16 amino acids long. Trimming cost V 5 bases and J 5 bases; bases outside gene matches: 13. Germline CDR1 is PRHDT and CDR2 is FYEKMQ (reference sequence). For the CDR3, the DNA is TGTGCCAGCAGCGGGGGCCCGGGGACAGGGCCCGACGAGCAGTACTTC. Its protein is CASSGGPGTGPDEQYF.

V is TRBV7-9 and J is TRBJ2-7, with D possibly matching TRBD2 (6 bases). This CDR3 region has 14 residues. V was shortened by 1 base and J by 3 bases, with 10 bases between the two germline ends. Germline lookup yields CDR1 SEHNR and CDR2 FQNEAQ (reference sequence). The CDR3 nucleotides are TGTGCCAGCAGCTTAGGGGACGGGAGCTACGAGCAGTACTTC. This translates into CASSLGDGSYEQYF.

The V call is TRBV30, the J call TRBJ1-2, with D possibly matching TRBD1 (5 bases). This CDR3 has 14 amino acids. Trimming removed 4 bases from V and 5 bases from J, with 17 bases in between. Germline values: CDR1 GTSNPN, CDR2 SVGIG (reference sequence). CDR3 DNA sequence: TGTGCCTGGAACCCTGGCCAGGGCTTTTATGGCTACACCTTC. The encoded protein is CAWNPGQGFYGYTF.

This chain connects TRBV9 to TRBJ2-1, with 11 bases aligning to TRBD2. This CDR3 contains 15 residues. The germline CDR1 and CDR2 sequences are SGDLS and YYNGEE. Trimming at V came to 0 bases and at J to 6 bases, leaving 2 bases not matched to a gene. In nucleotides, the CDR3 is TGTGCCAGCAGCGTAGGGCTAGCGGGGGGCAATGAGCAGTTCTTC. Encoded protein: CASSVGLAGGNEQFF. The full variable domain, rest sourced from reference TRBV9 and TRBJ2-1, is DSGVTQTPKHLITATGQRVTLRCSPRSGDLSVYWYQQSLDQGLQFLIQYYNGEERAKGNILERFSAQQFPDLHSELNLSSLELGDSALYFCASSVGLAGGNEQFFGPGTRLTVL.

This clone was seen a handful of times. The chain uses TRBV7-9 and TRBJ1-6; maybe TRBD1 (5 bases). Per germline, CDR1 SEHNR and CDR2 FQNEAQ (reference sequence). V lost 5 bases to trimming and J lost 6 bases, with 14 bases between them. The CDR3 spans 15 residues. CDR3 sequence (DNA): TGTGCCAGCAGCCCCACTAACCAGGGTAATTCACCCCTCCACTTT. It codes for CASSPTNQGNSPLHF.

The chain joins TRBV3-1 (or the pseudogene TRBV3-2) to TRBJ2-7, with D perhaps matching TRBD1 (8 bases). Trimming left V 4 bases short and J 2 bases short, with 18 bases between. The CDR3 loop spans 16 amino acids. Germline V gene data show CDR1 as LGHDT and CDR2 as YNNKEL (reference sequence). CDR3 residues: CASSRGLQGGAYEQYF. CDR3 nucleotide sequence: TGTGCCAGCAGCCGGGGCCTACAGGGGGGGGCCTACGAGCAGTACTTC.

The CDR3 nucleotides read TGTGCCAGCAGTCGGACAGAGACCTATGGCTACACCTTC. Translation: CASSRTETYGYTF. The chain couples TRBV6-5 to TRBJ1-2, with a possible D match to TRBD1 (6 bases). CDR3 length: 13 residues. V was pared by 5 bases and J by 4 bases, with 11 bases between. Germline CDR1 is MNHEY and CDR2 is SVGAGI.

The J gene is TRBJ1-4, the V gene TRBV2; D is uncertain. With 5 bases removed from V and 0 bases from J, the gap between germline ends came to 7 bases. Germline values: CDR1 SNHLY, CDR2 FYNNEI. The CDR3 has 14 amino acids. CDR3 sequence reads: CASSWISTNEKLFF. CDR3 DNA sequence: TGTGCCAGCAGTTGGATCTCAACTAATGAAAAACTGTTTTTT.

To note about this clone: Other nucleotide sequences from this sample produce the same CDR3. CDR3 in amino acids: CASSIRGGTDTQYF. The CDR3 DNA reads TGTGCCAGTAGTATCAGGGGCGGGACAGATACGCAGTATTTT. The gene calls are TRBV19 and TRBJ2-3, with D possibly matching TRBD1 (6 bases). Germline CDR1 LNHDA, CDR2 SQIVND (reference sequence). Between the trimmed V and J ends, which lost 3 bases and 3 bases, there was a span of 10 bases. The CDR3 is 14 amino acids. Full variable domain (rest looked up from reference TRBV19 and TRBJ2-3): DGGITQSPKYLFRKEGQNVTLSCEQNLNHDAMYWYRQDPGQGLRLIYYSQIVNDFQKGDIAEGYSVSREKKESFPLTVTSAQKNPTAFYLCASSIRGGTDTQYFGPGTRLTVL.

This chain joins TRBV7-2 and TRBJ2-1, with D unclear. V lost 8 bases and J 7 bases, leaving 18 bases between the germline ends. The germline V gene encodes CDR1 SGHTA and CDR2 FQGNSA. This CDR3 has 14 amino acids. The CDR3, as DNA: TGTGCCAGCCGAGTCGCAGCATCGAGGAATGAGCAGTTCTTC. Encoded protein: CASRVAASRNEQFF.

CDR3 amino acids: CASSPNPGQNNEQFF. CDR3 bases: TGTGCCAGCAGCCCAAATCCCGGACAGAACAATGAGCAGTTCTTC. The chain carries TRBV11-2 and TRBJ2-1, with a weak D call TRBD1 (6 bases). CDR3 length: 15 amino acids. Germline assignment: CDR1 SGHAT and CDR2 FQNNGV. Trimming took 5 bases from V and 5 from J, leaving 16 bases between them. Full variable domain (outside the CDR3, taken from reference TRBV11-2 and TRBJ2-1): EAGVAQSPRYKIIEKRQSVAFWCNPISGHATLYWYQQILGQGPKLLIQFQNNGVVDDSQLPKDRFSAERLKGVDSTLKIQPAKLEDSAVYLCASSPNPGQNNEQFFGPGTRLTVL.

This clone has only a few counts. The genes are TRBV19 and TRBJ2-7; D may be TRBD1 or TRBD2 (5 bases each). The germline V gene has CDR1 LNHDA and CDR2 SQIVND (reference sequence). Trimming pared 1 base from V and 5 bases from J, leaving 12 bases between. The CDR3 is 14 residues long. CDR3 bases: TGTGCCAGTAGTATAGGGGCCGGGGCCAACGAGCAGTACTTC. Encoded protein: CASSIGAGANEQYF.

Only one count was recorded for this clone. The V gene is TRBV12-5, the J gene TRBJ2-1, with a tentative D call TRBD1 (6 bases). Trimming pared 1 base from V and 2 bases from J, leaving 12 bases between. Per germline, CDR1 LGHNT and CDR2 FRNRAP. This CDR3 region has 16 residues. The CDR3 region has the DNA TGTGCTAGTGGTTTGGACCTACAGGGACCCTACAATGAGCAGTTCTTC. Protein: CASGLDLQGPYNEQFF. The variable domain in full, with the rest retrieved from reference TRBV12-5 and TRBJ2-1, is DARVTQTPRHKVTEMGQEVTMRCQPILGHNTVFWYRQTMMQGLELLAYFRNRAPLDDSGMPKDRFSAEMPDATLATLKIQPSEPRDSAVYFCASGLDLQGPYNEQFFGPGTRLTVL.

This chain joins TRBV4-3 and TRBJ2-5; D possibly corresponds to TRBD2 (5 bases). Trimming left V 0 bases short and J 5 bases short, with 10 bases between. Per germline, CDR1 LGHNA and CDR2 YSLEER. The CDR3 consists of 14 residues. In DNA, the CDR3 is TGCGCCAGCAGCCAAGATAGAGGGTGGGAGACCCAGTACTTC. As protein: CASSQDRGWETQYF.

The rearrangement links TRBV29-1 to TRBJ2-7; D is possibly TRBD2 (7 bases). This CDR3 comprises 11 residues. CDR1 is SQVTM and CDR2 is ANQGSEA in the germline V gene. V was pared by 6 bases and J by 6 bases, with 12 bases between. The CDR3 is CSVRGGAEQYF. For the CDR3, the DNA is TGCAGCGTCCGTGGGGGGGCCGAGCAGTACTTC.

This chain joins TRBV7-9 and TRBJ2-7; D is unclear. The CDR3 has 13 residues. V gave up 6 bases and J gave up 6 bases, with 15 bases separating them. Germline CDR1 is SEHNR and CDR2 is FQNEAQ (reference sequence). The chain's CDR3 is CASSPGPHPEQYF. CDR3 sequence (DNA): TGTGCCAGCAGTCCTGGTCCCCATCCCGAGCAGTACTTC. The full variable domain, its missing parts supplied by reference TRBV7-9 and TRBJ2-7, is DTGVSQNPRHKITKRGQNVTFRCDPISEHNRLYWYRQTLGQGPEFLTYFQNEAQLEKSRLLSDRFSAERPKGSFSTLEIQRTEQGDSAMYLCASSPGPHPEQYFGPGTRLTVT.

J is TRBJ1-5 and V is TRBV30; 11 bases map to TRBD1. The CDR3 contains 14 residues. Germline assignment: CDR1 GTSNPN and CDR2 SVGIG (reference sequence). V dropped 3 bases and J dropped 2; count of bases not matched to a gene: 0. CDR3 DNA sequence: TGTGCCTGGAGGGGACAGGGGGGCAATCAGCCCCAGCATTTT. Residues: CAWRGQGGNQPQHF.

The chain combines TRBV7-9 with TRBJ2-7, with a weak D call TRBD2 (5 bases). V dropped 1 base and J dropped 4 bases, with 8 bases sitting between them. This CDR3 has 13 amino acids. CDR1 SEHNR and CDR2 FQNEAQ come from the germline V gene (reference sequence). The CDR3 here is CASSLGGRYEQYF. In DNA, the CDR3 is TGTGCCAGCAGCTTAGGAGGGAGATACGAGCAGTACTTC.

The chain uses TRBV5-1 and TRBJ2-1; 12 bases are a match to TRBD2. Looked up from germline, CDR1 is SGHRS and CDR2 is YFSETQ. CDR3 length equals 15 residues. V gave up 3 bases and J gave up 5 bases; unmatched junction bases: 3. Here the CDR3 reads CASSWGLAGNNEQFF. The CDR3 DNA sequence: TGCGCCAGCAGCTGGGGACTAGCGGGTAACAATGAGCAGTTCTTC.